Below, 7 T cell receptor beta chains from the same sample are listed, as sequenced in a study of blood T cell repertoires in COVID-19. Using immunoSEQ multiplex PCR, the repertoire was profiled, and TCRdb retains in-frame clones only, with some absent. The profile shows more than 100,000 clones, about 81% of them singletons. Sample: peripheral blood. These receptors were taken from a woman older than 75 with acute or convalescent COVID-19.

V usage is TRBV19 and J usage is TRBJ1-2; 10 nucleotides line up with TRBD1. V lost 6 bases to trimming and J lost 6 bases; unmatched junction nucleotides: 7. The CDR3 runs to 14 residues. Germline CDR1 and CDR2: LNHDA and SQIVND (reference sequence). CDR3 nucleotides: TGTGCCAGTAGGATGTACGGGACAGGGGATGGCTACACCTTC. This codes for CASRMYGTGDGYTF.

This CDR3 is CASSTSGVSYNSPLHF. The CDR3 coding sequence is TGTGCCAGCAGCACATCGGGAGTATCCTATAATTCACCCCTCCACTTT. The chain couples TRBV6-6 to TRBJ1-6; D unclear. V lost 6 bases, J lost 1 base, and 13 bases lay in between. The germline V gene has CDR1 MNHNY and CDR2 SVGAGI (reference sequence). CDR3 length equals 16 residues.

This chain links TRBV19 with TRBJ1-1, with D uncertain. Looked up from germline, CDR1 is LNHDA and CDR2 is SQIVND (reference sequence). Between the trimmed V and J ends, which lost 4 bases and 3 bases, there was a span of 9 bases. The CDR3 is made up of 13 amino acids. CDR3 region: CASSTSRDTEAFF. CDR3 DNA: TGTGCCAGTAGTACCTCGAGGGACACTGAAGCTTTCTTT.

This rearrangement joins TRBV7-9 to TRBJ1-2, with TRBD1 matching 12 bases. This CDR3 spans 16 amino acids. CDR1 and CDR2 from the germline V gene are SEHNR and FQNEAQ (reference sequence). The trim removed 0 bases at V and 5 bases at J, leaving 4 bases unmatched. CDR3 sequence (DNA): TGTGCCAGCAGCTTAGCCGGGACAGGGGGCGCTTATGGCTACACCTTC. It specifies CASSLAGTGGAYGYTF.

The chain couples TRBV7-9 to TRBJ1-4; TRBD1 agrees at 7 bases. Germline-derived CDR1 and CDR2 are SEHNR and FQNEAQ (reference sequence). The CDR3 contains 16 residues. V lost 1 base and J lost 6; bases outside the gene matches: 8. Written as DNA, the CDR3 is TGTGCCAGCAGCTTAGTCCAGTGGACAGGCGATGAAAAACTGTTTTTT. Translated: CASSLVQWTGDEKLFF.

V gene TRBV2 combines with J gene TRBJ1-1; TRBD1 aligns across 9 bases. In germline, CDR1 is SNHLY, CDR2 FYNNEI. CDR3 length equals 15 residues. Trimming took 6 bases from V and 4 from J; bases not matched to a gene: 9. CDR3 loop: CASSRDRVSSTEAFF. The CDR3 DNA is TGTGCCAGCAGCCGGGACAGGGTCAGTAGCACTGAAGCTTTCTTT.

The V and J genes are TRBV7-2 and TRBJ1-3, with D tentatively TRBD1 (6 bases). Germline V gene lookup returns CDR1 SGHTA and CDR2 FQGNSA. CDR3 length: 16 amino acids. V lost 5 bases to trimming and J lost 4 bases, with 18 bases between them. CDR3 residues: CASSRPKGGKGNTIYF. In DNA form, the CDR3 reads TGTGCCAGCAGCCGCCCGAAGGGGGGGAAAGGAAACACCATATATTTT.